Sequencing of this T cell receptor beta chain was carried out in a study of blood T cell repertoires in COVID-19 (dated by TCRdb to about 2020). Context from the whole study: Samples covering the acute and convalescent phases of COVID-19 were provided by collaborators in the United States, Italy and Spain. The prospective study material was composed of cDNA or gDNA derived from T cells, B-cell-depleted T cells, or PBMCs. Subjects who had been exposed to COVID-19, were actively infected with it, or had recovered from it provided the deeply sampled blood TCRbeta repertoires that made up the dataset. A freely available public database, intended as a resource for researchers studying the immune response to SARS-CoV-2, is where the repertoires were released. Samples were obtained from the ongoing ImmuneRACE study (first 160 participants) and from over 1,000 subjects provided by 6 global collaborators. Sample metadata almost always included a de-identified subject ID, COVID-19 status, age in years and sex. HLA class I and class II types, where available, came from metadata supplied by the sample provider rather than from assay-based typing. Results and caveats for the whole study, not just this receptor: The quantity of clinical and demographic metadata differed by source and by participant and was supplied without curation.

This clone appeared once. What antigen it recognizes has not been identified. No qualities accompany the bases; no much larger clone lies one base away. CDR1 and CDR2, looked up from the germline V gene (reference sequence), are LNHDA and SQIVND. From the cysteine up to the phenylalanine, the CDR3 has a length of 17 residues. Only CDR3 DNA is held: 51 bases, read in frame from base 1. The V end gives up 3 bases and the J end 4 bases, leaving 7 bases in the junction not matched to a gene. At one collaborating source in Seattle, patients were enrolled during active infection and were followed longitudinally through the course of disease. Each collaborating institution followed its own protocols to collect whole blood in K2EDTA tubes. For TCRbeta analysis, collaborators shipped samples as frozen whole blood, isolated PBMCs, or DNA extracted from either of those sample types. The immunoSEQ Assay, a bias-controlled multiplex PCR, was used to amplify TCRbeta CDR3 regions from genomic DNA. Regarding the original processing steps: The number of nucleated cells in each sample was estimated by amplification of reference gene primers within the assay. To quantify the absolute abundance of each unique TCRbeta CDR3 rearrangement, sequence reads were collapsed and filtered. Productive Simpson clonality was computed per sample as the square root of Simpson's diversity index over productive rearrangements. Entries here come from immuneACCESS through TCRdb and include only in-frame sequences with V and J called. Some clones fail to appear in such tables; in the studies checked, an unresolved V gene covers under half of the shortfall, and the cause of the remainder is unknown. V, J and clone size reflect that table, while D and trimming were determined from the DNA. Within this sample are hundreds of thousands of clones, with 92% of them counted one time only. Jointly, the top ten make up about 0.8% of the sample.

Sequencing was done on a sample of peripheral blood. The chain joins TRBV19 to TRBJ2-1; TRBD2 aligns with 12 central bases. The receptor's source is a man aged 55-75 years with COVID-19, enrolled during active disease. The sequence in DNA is TGTGCCAGTAGTATGGGTAAACTAGCGGGGGGATACAATGAGCAGTTCTTC. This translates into CASSMGKLAGGYNEQFF. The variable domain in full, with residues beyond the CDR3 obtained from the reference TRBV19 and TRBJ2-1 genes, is DGGITQSPKYLFRKEGQNVTLSCEQNLNHDAMYWYRQDPGQGLRLIYYSQIVNDFQKGDIAEGYSVSREKKESFPLTVTSAQKNPTAFYLCASSMGKLAGGYNEQFFGPGTRLTVL.